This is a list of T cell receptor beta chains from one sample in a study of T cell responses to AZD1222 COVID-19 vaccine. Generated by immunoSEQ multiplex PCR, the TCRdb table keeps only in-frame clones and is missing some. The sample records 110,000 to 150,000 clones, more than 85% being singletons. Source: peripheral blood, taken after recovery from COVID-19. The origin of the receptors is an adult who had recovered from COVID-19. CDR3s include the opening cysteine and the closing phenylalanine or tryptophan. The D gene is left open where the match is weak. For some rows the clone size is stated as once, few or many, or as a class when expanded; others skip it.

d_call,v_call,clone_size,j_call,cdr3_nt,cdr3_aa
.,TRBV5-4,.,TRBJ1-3,TGTGCCAGCAGCTTCTCGGGCTCTGGAAACACCATATATTTT,CASSFSGSGNTIYF
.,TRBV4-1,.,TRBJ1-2,TGCGCCAGCAGCCAAGAAGCAACCCGAGTTTTGGATGGCTACACCTTC,CASSQEATRVLDGYTF
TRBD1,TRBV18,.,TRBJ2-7,TGTGCCAGCTCACCTCCGGGGACAGAGAACTACGAGCAGTACTTC,CASSPPGTENYEQYF
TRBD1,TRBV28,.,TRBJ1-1,TGTGCCAGCAGGCCTTTCATCACAGGGGACACTGAAGCTTTCTTT,CASRPFITGDTEAFF
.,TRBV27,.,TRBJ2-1,TGTGCCAGCAGTTTCCCCGGGAATGAGCAGTTCTTC,CASSFPGNEQFF
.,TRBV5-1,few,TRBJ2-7,TGCGCCAGCAGCATCGACGGAGCGACGTCCTACGAGCAGTACTTC,CASSIDGATSYEQYF
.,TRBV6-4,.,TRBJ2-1,TGTGCCAGCAGTGCTGAGGGAGCTCTTGGTGAGCAGTTCTTC,CASSAEGALGEQFF
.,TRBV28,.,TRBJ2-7,TGTGCCAGCAGTTTATTGGGCTACGAGCAGTACTTC,CASSLLGYEQYF
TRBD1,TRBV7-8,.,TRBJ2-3,TGTGCCAGCAGCTTAAACATGAGACAGGGACGTGTAGATACGCAGTATTTT,CASSLNMRQGRVDTQYF
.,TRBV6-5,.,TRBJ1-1,TGTGCCAGCACCTACCTTGGGGGAGGAAACACTGAAGCTTTCTTT,CASTYLGGGNTEAFF
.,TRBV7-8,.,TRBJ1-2,TGTGCCAGCAGCCTTTCCAGAAGCCATGGCTACACCTTC,CASSLSRSHGYTF
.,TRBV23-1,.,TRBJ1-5,TGCGCCAGCAGTCCCCGGGACTGGTATCAGCCCCAGCATTTT,CASSPRDWYQPQHF
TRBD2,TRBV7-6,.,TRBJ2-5,TGTGCCAGCAGCTCCCAGCCCCCCACTAGCGGGAGGGCCCCAGAGACCCAGTACTTC,CASSSQPPTSGRAPETQYF
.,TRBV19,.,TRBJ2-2,TGTGCCAGTAGTATACCTTGGACAGACTCGAACACCGGGGAGCTGTTTTTT,CASSIPWTDSNTGELFF
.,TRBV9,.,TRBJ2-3,TGTGCCAGCAGCGTAGCTAGGACTGTCCTGTTAGGGGATACGCAGTATTTT,CASSVARTVLLGDTQYF
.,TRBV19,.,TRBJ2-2,TGTGCCAGTAGTGCTGCACAGGGGGGGTGGTCCGGGGAGCTGTTTTTT,CASSAAQGGWSGELFF
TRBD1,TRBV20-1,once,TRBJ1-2,TGCAGTGCTAGTTTCATACGCGAGGGGGCGTGGGATGGCTACACCTTC,CSASFIREGAWDGYTF
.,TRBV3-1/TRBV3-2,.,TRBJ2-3,TGTGCCAGCAGCCAAGTGACGTTTCAAGGTACGCAGTATTTT,CASSQVTFQGTQYF
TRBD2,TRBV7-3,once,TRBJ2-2,TGTGCCAGCAGCTTATGGCCCCCATCCTTAGCGGGAGGAGCCGGGGAGCTGTTTTTT,CASSLWPPSLAGGAGELFF
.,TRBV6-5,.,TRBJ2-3,TGTGCCAGCAGCCGTCACAGGGCGCCCACAGATACGCAGTATTTT,CASSRHRAPTDTQYF
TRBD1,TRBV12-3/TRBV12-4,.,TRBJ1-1,TGTGCCAGCGGTGACGACAGGGTGACTGAAGCTTTCTTT,CASGDDRVTEAFF
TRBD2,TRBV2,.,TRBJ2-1,TGTGCCAGCAGCGCGGGACTAGCGATTGAGCAGTTCTTC,CASSAGLAIEQFF
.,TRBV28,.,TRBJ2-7,TGTGCCAGCAGTTCGCCCGCCCAGCGGAGCTCCGGCGAGCAGTACTTC,CASSSPAQRSSGEQYF
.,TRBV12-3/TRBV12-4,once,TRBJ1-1,TGTGCCAGCAGTTTTGAAGGGAACACTGAAGCTTTCTTT,CASSFEGNTEAFF
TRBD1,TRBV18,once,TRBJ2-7,TGTGCCAGCTCACCGTCGACAGGGATGGACGAGCAGTACTTC,CASSPSTGMDEQYF
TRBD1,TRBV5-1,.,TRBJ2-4,TGCGCCAGCAGCTTGGAAGGGACAGTAGCCAAAAACATTCAGTACTTC,CASSLEGTVAKNIQYF
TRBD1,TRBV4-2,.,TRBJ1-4,TGTGCCAGCAGCCAAGCGACTCGACAGGGCGGTAATGAAAAACTGTTTTTT,CASSQATRQGGNEKLFF
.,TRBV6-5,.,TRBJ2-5,TGTGCCAGTGAGGGGAGCGGAGAAGAGACCCAGTACTTC,CASEGSGEETQYF
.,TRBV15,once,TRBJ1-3,TGTGCCACCAGATTGGGCACCTCCCTGGGAAACACCATATATTTT,CATRLGTSLGNTIYF
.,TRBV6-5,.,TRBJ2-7,TGTGCCAGCCCCGGGAAATCCTCCGAGCAGTACTTC,CASPGKSSEQYF
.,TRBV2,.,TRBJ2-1,TGTGCCAGTTCCGACCGATTACCAAATGAGCAGTTCTTC,CASSDRLPNEQFF
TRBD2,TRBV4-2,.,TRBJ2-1,TGTGCCAGCAGCCAGTGGCTAGCGGGAGTCAATGAGCAGTTCTTC,CASSQWLAGVNEQFF
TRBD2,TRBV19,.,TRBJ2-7,TGTGCCAGTAGGCCTAGCGGGAGGGGGTTCTACGAGCAGTACTTC,CASRPSGRGFYEQYF
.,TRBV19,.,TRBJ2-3,TGTGCCAGTTCCCTCGGGGGCACAGATACGCAGTATTTT,CASSLGGTDTQYF
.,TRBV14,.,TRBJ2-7,TGTGCCAGCAGCCATCCATTGCCAGTCTCCTACGAGCAGTACTTC,CASSHPLPVSYEQYF
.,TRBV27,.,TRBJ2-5,TGTGCCAGCAAAGGGGAAGAGACCCAGTACTTC,CASKGEETQYF
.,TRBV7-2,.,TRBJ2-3,TGTGCCAGCAGCTTAGGGGCATGGAGGATCGTCACAGATACGCAGTATTTT,CASSLGAWRIVTDTQYF
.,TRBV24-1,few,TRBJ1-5,TGTGCCACCAGTGATTGGGGGGAACAGCCCCAGCATTTT,CATSDWGEQPQHF
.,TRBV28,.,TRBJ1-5,TGTGCCAGCAGTTCACCGCCTAATCAGCCCCAGCATTTT,CASSSPPNQPQHF
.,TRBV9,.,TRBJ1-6,TGTGCCAGCAGCGTACAAGACAGTCAGGATTCACCCCTCCACTTT,CASSVQDSQDSPLHF
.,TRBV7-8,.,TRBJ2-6,TGTGCCAGCAGCTTGGATGCCAACTCTGGGGCCAACGTCCTGACTTTC,CASSLDANSGANVLTF
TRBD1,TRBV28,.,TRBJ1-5,TGTGCCAGCAGTTTCGGGTACGGCAGGGGGCACGGGGACTTCCGGCCCCAGCATTTT,CASSFGYGRGHGDFRPQHF